This TCR beta chain was recovered during a study of blood T cell repertoires in COVID-19. Study at large: There were acute and convalescent COVID-19 samples, and they came from the United States, Italy and Spain. PBMCs, B-cell-depleted T cells, or T cells provided the cDNA or gDNA that made up the material.

Trimming pared 4 bases from V and 4 bases from J, leaving 8 bases between. Germline V gene sequence: CDR1 KGHDR, CDR2 SFDVKD. The CDR3 runs 13 residues. Those who participated ranged in age from roughly 18 to 100 years and resided in about 24 US areas. Clinical histories supplied by participants themselves formed the basis of cohort assignment. TCRdb keeps only in-frame clones here, not all; method: immunoSEQ multiplex PCR. Seen here are 250,000 to 300,000 clones, approximately 91% observed once, and the top ten hold about 2.3%. The chain is built from TRBV24-1 and TRBJ2-3; D is unclear. The origin of this receptor is a woman aged 40-49 years with acute COVID-19. The sample comprised PBMCs or T cells enriched from blood (not recorded which). The CDR3 coding sequence is TGTGCCACCAGTGACCCTCTCGCAGATACGCAGTATTTT. Translation gives CATSDPLADTQYF.